These T cell receptor beta chains were read from a single sample in a study of read filtering for tumor transcriptome and immune sequencing. TCRdb reprocessed the reads with MiXCR, giving one entry per CDR3 protein. Of tens of thousands of distinct CDR3 sequences in the sample, about 19% are singletons; the top ten hold about a tenth. The sequenced material came from a population of CD138-negative cells sorted from bone marrow. The source is a donor aged 40 or over with multiple myeloma. Both conserved end residues are part of each CDR3. The D gene is left open where the match is weak. Clone size is stated in some rows and not others, as once, few, many or a class when expanded.

clone_size,j_call,d_call,v_call,cdr3_aa,cdr3_nt
many,TRBJ2-7,.,TRBV6-2/TRBV6-3,CASSYGGASYEQYF,TGTGCCAGCAGTTACGGAGGGGCCTCCTACGAGCAGTACTTC
few,TRBJ1-2,TRBD1,TRBV10-3,CAIRRTGGEGGYTF,TGTGCCATCAGGCGAACAGGGGGAGAAGGTGGCTACACCTTC
many,TRBJ1-1,TRBD1,TRBV2,CASSIDRANTEAFF,TGTGCCAGCAGCATAGACAGGGCGAACACTGAAGCTTTCTTT
many,TRBJ1-1,.,TRBV28,CASSTGWGEAFF,TGTGCCAGCAGTACAGGTTGGGGTGAAGCTTTCTTT
many,TRBJ2-2,.,TRBV4-2,CASRSGRGASGELFF,TGTGCCAGCAGAAGTGGTCGGGGCGCCTCCGGGGAGCTGTTTTTT
few,TRBJ2-5,TRBD2,TRBV12-3/TRBV12-4,CASSLRSSGSQETQYF,TGTGCCAGCAGTTTGAGGAGTAGCGGGAGCCAAGAGACCCAGTACTTC
many,TRBJ1-5,.,TRBV28,CASSFTASWNNQPQHF,TGTGCCAGCAGTTTTACGGCCTCTTGGAACAATCAGCCCCAGCATTTT
many,TRBJ1-5,.,TRBV9,CASSSWESNQPQHF,TGTGCCAGCAGCTCCTGGGAAAGCAATCAGCCCCAGCATTTT
few,TRBJ1-5,.,TRBV20-1,CSARTPAGSNQPQHF,TGCAGTGCCCGGACACCCGCGGGAAGCAATCAGCCCCAGCATTTT
many,TRBJ2-5,TRBD2,TRBV5-6,CASRTGLAGETQYF,TGTGCCAGCAGAACGGGACTAGCCGGTGAGACCCAGTACTTC
.,TRBJ1-1,.,TRBV14,CASSQDFGRVTEAPF,TGTGCCAGCAGCCAAGATTTTGGCAGGGTCACTGAAGCTCCCTTT
few,TRBJ1-2,TRBD1,TRBV5-1,CASSWTGGGYGYTF,TGCGCCAGCAGCTGGACAGGGGGCGGTTATGGCTACACCTTC
.,TRBJ1-1,TRBD1,TRBV20-1,CSARGSYRGNTEAFF,TGCAGTGCTAGGGGGTCCTACAGGGGGAACACTGAAGCTTTCTTT
many,TRBJ2-6,.,TRBV4-2,CASSPRSFDGANVLTF,TGTGCCAGCAGCCCACGCTCTTTTGACGGGGCCAACGTCCTGACTTTC
many,TRBJ2-5,.,TRBV5-6,CASSSIIRQGREETQYF,TGTGCCAGCAGCTCAATCATCCGACAGGGGAGGGAAGAGACCCAGTACTTC
many,TRBJ2-7,.,TRBV7-2,CASRPKVLTVAREQYF,TGTGCCAGCAGACCAAAGGTCCTAACAGTCGCGAGGGAGCAGTACTTC
many,TRBJ1-5,TRBD1,TRBV28,CASSLSPGQQTNQPQHF,TGTGCCAGCAGTTTAAGCCCGGGACAGCAAACGAATCAGCCCCAGCATTTT
many,TRBJ2-5,.,TRBV29-1,CSSDYGEHQETQYF,TGCAGCTCAGACTATGGAGAGCACCAAGAGACCCAGTACTTC
.,TRBJ2-1,TRBD2,TRBV4-1,CASSQSSGGSSPYNEQFF,TGCGCCAGCAGCCAGTCTAGCGGGGGATCGAGCCCCTACAATGAGCAGTTCTTC
many,TRBJ1-5,TRBD1,TRBV4-1,CASSYLTGSNQPQHF,TGCGCCAGCAGCTACCTGACAGGGAGCAATCAGCCCCAGCATTTT
many,TRBJ2-3,.,TRBV20-1,CSASDRITDTQYF,TGCAGTGCATCCGACAGGATCACAGATACGCAGTATTTT
many,TRBJ1-6,.,TRBV9,CASSDQTGLNSPLHF,TGTGCCAGCAGTGATCAGACAGGCCTCAATTCACCCCTCCACTTT
.,TRBJ2-5,TRBD2,TRBV20-1,CSARPWTSGDPAAQYF,TGCAGTGCTAGACCTTGGACTAGCGGGGACCCGGCGGCCCAGTACTTC
many,TRBJ2-3,.,TRBV6-2/TRBV6-3,CASSLDGGTDTQYF,TGTGCCAGCAGTTTGGACGGAGGCACAGATACGCAGTATTTT
many,TRBJ2-7,.,TRBV29-1,CSVESGRERTYEQYF,TGCAGCGTTGAATCCGGACGGGAACGCACCTACGAGCAGTACTTC
many,TRBJ1-1,TRBD1,TRBV29-1,CSVKKGQRNTEAFF,TGCAGCGTCAAGAAGGGACAGAGGAACACTGAAGCTTTCTTT
many,TRBJ2-7,TRBD2,TRBV7-2,CASSPGLATYEQYF,TGTGCCAGCAGCCCAGGACTAGCGACCTACGAGCAGTACTTC
few,TRBJ1-4,.,TRBV4-1,CASSQDRGNRKFF,TGCGCCAGCAGCCAAGATCGGGGCAATAGAAAGTTTTTT
many,TRBJ2-3,.,TRBV7-3,CASSRTPGIAGDTQYF,TGTGCCAGCAGCCGGACGCCGGGAATAGCAGGAGATACGCAGTATTTT